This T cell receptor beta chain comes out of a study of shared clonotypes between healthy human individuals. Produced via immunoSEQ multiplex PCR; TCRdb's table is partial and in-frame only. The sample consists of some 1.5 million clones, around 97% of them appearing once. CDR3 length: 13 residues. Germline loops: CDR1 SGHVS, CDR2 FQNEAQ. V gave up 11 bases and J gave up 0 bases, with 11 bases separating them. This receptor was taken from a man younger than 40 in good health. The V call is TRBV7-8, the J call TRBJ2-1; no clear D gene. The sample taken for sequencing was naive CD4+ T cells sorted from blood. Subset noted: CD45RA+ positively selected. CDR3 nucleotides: TGTGCCGCGGCGCAGAGCTCCTACAATGAGCAGTTCTTC. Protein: CAAAQSSYNEQFF.